The sequence of this T cell receptor (beta chain) was determined in a study of blood T cell repertoires in COVID-19. Study-wide background: Italy, Spain and the United States were the sources of the convalescent and acute COVID-19 samples.

In the original processing: The assay estimated nucleated cells by amplifying reference gene primers. Repertoires were generated with immunoSEQ multiplex PCR, while TCRdb's copy carries only in-frame clones and drops some. V, J and clone size are taken as reported in that table, and D and trimming were inferred from the DNA itself. The sample carries 50,000 to 65,000 clones, around four fifths recorded once. This CDR3 region has 15 residues. The V end was cut by 2 bases, the J end by 5 bases, with 15 bases between. The germline V gene has CDR1 KGHSH and CDR2 LQKENI. The chain employs TRBV18 and TRBJ2-5, with D possibly being TRBD2 (6 bases). Source material: peripheral blood. The sequence came from a man in his 70s with acute or convalescent COVID-19. The CDR3 bases are TGTGCCAGCTCACCATTTCAGACTAGGGGTGAGACCCAGTACTTC. This translates into CASSPFQTRGETQYF.